Below, 16 T cell receptor beta chains from the same sample are listed, as sequenced in a study of OX40 agonist ivuxolimab in advanced cancers. Data came from immunoSEQ multiplex PCR; TCRdb stores just in-frame clones and leaves some out. The sample shows some 45,000 clones, approximately 88% of them seen only once. The sample consisted of CD4+ or CD8+ T cells sorted from blood, taken in a trial of the OX40 agonist ivuxolimab. The receptors originated from an adult with an advanced solid tumor such as melanoma, head and neck, liver or kidney cancer.

This clone was counted a few times. This CDR3 reads CASSRDTTQNIQYF. The CDR3 DNA reads as TGTGCCAGCAGCCGGGACACAACACAAAACATTCAGTACTTC. The V and J genes are TRBV27 and TRBJ2-4; D possibly corresponds to TRBD1 (6 bases). V lost 6 bases to trimming and J lost 5 bases, with 14 bases between them. This CDR3 region has 14 residues. Germline lookup yields CDR1 MNHEY and CDR2 SMNVEV (reference sequence).

The chain recombines TRBV10-2 with TRBJ2-3; 10 bases align to TRBD1. Trimming took 6 bases from V and 6 from J; bases not matched to a gene: 21. The CDR3 extends over 19 amino acids. Germline CDR1 reads WSHSY; CDR2 reads SAAADI. This CDR3 is CASSSTPGTGDFQADTQYF. The DNA for the CDR3 is TGCGCCAGCAGCTCTACCCCGGGGACAGGGGATTTTCAGGCCGATACGCAGTATTTT.

The rearrangement links TRBV6-6 to TRBJ2-5; tentatively, D is TRBD2 (6 bases). The germline CDR1 and CDR2 sequences are MNHNY and SVGAGI (reference sequence). CDR3 length: 13 residues. Trimming removed 10 bases at V and 1 base at J, with 13 bases between. The CDR3 region is CATQTRPQETQYF. The CDR3 region has the DNA TGTGCCACCCAGACTAGGCCCCAAGAGACCCAGTACTTC.

This rearrangement joins TRBV5-8 to TRBJ1-5; no reliable D call. CDR3 length: 15 amino acids. CDR1 is SGHTS, CDR2 YDEGEE, per germline. V gave up 4 bases and J gave up 6 bases, with 17 bases separating them. CDR3 protein: CASSPERVVFQPQHF. Written as DNA, the CDR3 is TGTGCCAGCAGCCCAGAGCGGGTGGTTTTTCAGCCCCAGCATTTT. Full variable domain (rest looked up from reference TRBV5-8 and TRBJ1-5): EAGVTQSPTHLIKTRGQQATLRCSPISGHTSVYWYQQALGLGLQFLLWYDEGEERNRGNFPPRFSGRQFPNYSSELNVNALELEDSALYLCASSPERVVFQPQHFGDGTRLSIL.

V and J are TRBV5-4 and TRBJ2-1; D perhaps matches TRBD2 (5 bases). V gave up 0 bases and J gave up 2 bases, with 12 bases separating them. The CDR3 has 16 amino acids. The germline gives CDR1 SGHNT, CDR2 YYREEE (reference sequence). This CDR3 reads CASSLAGGRTYNEQFF. CDR3 coding DNA: TGTGCCAGCAGCTTGGCCGGCGGGCGCACCTACAATGAGCAGTTCTTC.

This chain uses TRBV7-9 with TRBJ1-5, with D perhaps matching TRBD1 (5 bases). CDR1 and CDR2 (germline): SEHNR, FQNEAQ (reference sequence). Trimming pared 7 bases from V and 2 bases from J, leaving 15 bases between. The CDR3 spans 15 residues. The CDR3 bases are TGTGCCAGCACCAGTACTCAGGGAGGCAATCAGCCCCAGCATTTT. Amino acid sequence: CASTSTQGGNQPQHF.

This CDR3 reads CASHSPSGGAPDTQYF. CDR3 nucleotides: TGTGCCAGTCACTCCCCTAGCGGGGGGGCCCCAGATACGCAGTATTTT. V gene TRBV19 combines with J gene TRBJ2-3; 12 positions match TRBD2. The CDR3 is 16 residues long. The V gene's germline CDR1 is LNHDA and CDR2 SQIVND (reference sequence). With 8 bases clipped from V and 4 bases from J, the junction kept 10 bases outside the gene matches.

V and J are TRBV19 and TRBJ2-3; 7 bases line up with TRBD1. The germline gives CDR1 LNHDA, CDR2 SQIVND (reference sequence). The CDR3 spans 12 residues. Losses at the gene ends were 8 bases for V and 4 bases for J; bases not matched to a gene: 3. The CDR3 region has the DNA TGTGCCAGTGGACAGGCCCCAGATACGCAGTATTTT. It encodes CASGQAPDTQYF.

This chain connects TRBV9 to TRBJ1-4; 10 nucleotides line up with TRBD1. The germline gives CDR1 SGDLS, CDR2 YYNGEE. V lost 2 bases to trimming and J lost 10 bases; unmatched junction nucleotides: 8. CDR3 size: 15 residues. In DNA, the CDR3 is TGTGCCAGCAGCGTTGAGACAGGGGGCGAAGGAAAACTGTTTTTT. Its translation: CASSVETGGEGKLFF.

The chain has TRBV2 and TRBJ2-3; TRBD2 matches at 13 bases. The CDR3 extends over 17 amino acids. V was clipped by 4 bases and J by 7 bases; unmatched bases: 11. Germline CDR1 reads SNHLY; CDR2 reads FYNNEI. CDR3 sequence: CASSGTSGRAKGNTQYF. In DNA form, the CDR3 reads TGTGCCAGCAGTGGAACTAGCGGGAGGGCCAAGGGAAATACGCAGTATTTT.

The count of this clone is one. This chain connects TRBV9 to TRBJ1-2; no firm D call. This CDR3 is 10 amino acids long. V lost 3 bases, J lost 8 bases, and 5 bases lay in between. In germline, CDR1 is SGDLS, CDR2 YYNGEE. The CDR3 loop reads CASSGVGYTF. CDR3 nucleotide sequence: TGTGCCAGCAGCGGGGTAGGCTACACCTTC.

The chain has TRBV5-4 and TRBJ1-2, with 9 bases lining up with TRBD1. From germline, CDR1 is SGHNT and CDR2 YYREEE (reference sequence). The CDR3 is made up of 16 amino acids. Trimming took 5 bases from V and 6 from J; bases not matched to a gene: 14. The chain's CDR3 is CASSYQYGQGTDGYTF. CDR3 DNA: TGTGCCAGCAGTTACCAATATGGACAGGGGACGGATGGCTACACCTTC. The full variable domain, its missing parts supplied by reference TRBV5-4 and TRBJ1-2, is ETGVTQSPTHLIKTRGQQVTLRCSSQSGHNTVSWYQQALGQGPQFIFQYYREEENGRGNFPPRFSGLQFPNYSSELNVNALELDDSALYLCASSYQYGQGTDGYTFGSGTRLTVV.

The chain combines TRBV9 with TRBJ2-7; D unresolved. V lost 4 bases and J lost 0, with 14 bases in between. The CDR3 length is 15 residues. Per the germline V gene, CDR1 is SGDLS and CDR2 is YYNGEE. CDR3: CASSPSWGNSYEQYF. Here the CDR3 DNA reads TGTGCCAGCAGCCCCTCCTGGGGTAACTCCTACGAGCAGTACTTC.

This chain uses TRBV27 with TRBJ1-1; D gene unclear. V lost 4 bases, J lost 1 base, and 7 bases lay in between. This CDR3 is built from 13 residues. CDR1 and CDR2 from the germline V gene are MNHEY and SMNVEV (reference sequence). The DNA of the CDR3 is TGTGCCAGCAGTTGGGTGAGGAACACTGAAGCTTTCTTT. Residues: CASSWVRNTEAFF.

This chain uses TRBV7-9 with TRBJ1-5; possibly TRBD1 for D (6 bases). The CDR3 runs to 14 residues. Germline V gene data show CDR1 as SEHNR and CDR2 as FQNEAQ (reference sequence). V dropped 8 bases and J dropped 7 bases, with 18 bases sitting between them. The CDR3 DNA reads as TGTGCCAGCGGAATGGGGACGGGGGGCCAGCCCCAGCATTTT. Its protein is CASGMGTGGQPQHF.

The chain is built from TRBV6-1 and TRBJ2-5; TRBD2 matches 7 bases. This CDR3 contains 15 residues. Germline-derived CDR1 and CDR2 are MNHNS and SASEGT. V gave up 4 bases and J gave up 2 bases; unmatched junction bases: 7. CDR3 in amino acids: CASSALAGKQETQYF. For the CDR3, the DNA is TGTGCCAGCAGTGCGTTAGCGGGCAAACAAGAGACCCAGTACTTC.